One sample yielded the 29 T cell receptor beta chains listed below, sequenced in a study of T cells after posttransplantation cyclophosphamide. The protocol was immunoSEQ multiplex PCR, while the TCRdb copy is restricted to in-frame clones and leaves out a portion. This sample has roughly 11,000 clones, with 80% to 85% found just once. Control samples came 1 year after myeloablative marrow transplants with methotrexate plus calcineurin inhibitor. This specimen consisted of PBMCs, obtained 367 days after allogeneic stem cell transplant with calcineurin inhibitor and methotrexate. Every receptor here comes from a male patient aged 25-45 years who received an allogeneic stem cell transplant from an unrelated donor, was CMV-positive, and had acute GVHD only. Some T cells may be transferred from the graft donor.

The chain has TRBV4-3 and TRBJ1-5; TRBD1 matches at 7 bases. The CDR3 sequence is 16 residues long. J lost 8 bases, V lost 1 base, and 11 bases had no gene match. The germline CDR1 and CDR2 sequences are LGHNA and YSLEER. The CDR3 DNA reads TGCGCCAGCAGCCAAGCTTGGGACAGCCTACGTGAGCCCCAGCATTTT. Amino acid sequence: CASSQAWDSLREPQHF.

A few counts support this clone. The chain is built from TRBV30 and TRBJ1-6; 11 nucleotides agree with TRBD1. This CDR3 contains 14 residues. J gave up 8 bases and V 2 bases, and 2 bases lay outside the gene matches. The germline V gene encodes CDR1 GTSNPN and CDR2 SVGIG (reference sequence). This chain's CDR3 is CAWSPGQGDSPLHF. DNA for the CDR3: TGTGCCTGGAGTCCGGGACAGGGGGATTCACCCCTCCACTTT.

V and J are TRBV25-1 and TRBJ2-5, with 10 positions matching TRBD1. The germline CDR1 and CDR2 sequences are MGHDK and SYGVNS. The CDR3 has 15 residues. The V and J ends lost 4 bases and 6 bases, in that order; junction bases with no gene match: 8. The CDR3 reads CASSARQGAQQTQYF. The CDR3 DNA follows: TGTGCCAGCAGTGCCCGACAGGGGGCGCAACAGACCCAGTACTTC.

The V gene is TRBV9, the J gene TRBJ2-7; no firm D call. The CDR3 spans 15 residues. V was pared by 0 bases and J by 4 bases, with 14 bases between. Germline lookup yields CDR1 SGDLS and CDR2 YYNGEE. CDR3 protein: CASSVGIRSEYEQYF. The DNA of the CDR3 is TGTGCCAGCAGCGTAGGTATCAGATCGGAGTACGAGCAGTACTTC. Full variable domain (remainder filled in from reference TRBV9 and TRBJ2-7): DSGVTQTPKHLITATGQRVTLRCSPRSGDLSVYWYQQSLDQGLQFLIQYYNGEERAKGNILERFSAQQFPDLHSELNLSSLELGDSALYFCASSVGIRSEYEQYFGPGTRLTVT.

This CDR3 is CSVDDLAGREQYF. The CDR3 coding sequence is TGCAGCGTTGATGACCTAGCGGGAAGGGAGCAGTACTTC. The rearrangement links TRBV29-1 to TRBJ2-7, with 9 bases identical to TRBD2. V lost 3 bases, J lost 7 bases, and 7 bases stayed unmatched. The germline V gene encodes CDR1 SQVTM and CDR2 ANQGSEA. The CDR3 loop spans 13 amino acids.

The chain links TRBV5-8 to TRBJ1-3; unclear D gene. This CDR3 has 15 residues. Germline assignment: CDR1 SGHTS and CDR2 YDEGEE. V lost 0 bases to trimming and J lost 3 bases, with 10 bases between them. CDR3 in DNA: TGTGCCAGCAGCTTGGGGCCCGCTCTTGGAAACACCATATATTTT. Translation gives CASSLGPALGNTIYF.

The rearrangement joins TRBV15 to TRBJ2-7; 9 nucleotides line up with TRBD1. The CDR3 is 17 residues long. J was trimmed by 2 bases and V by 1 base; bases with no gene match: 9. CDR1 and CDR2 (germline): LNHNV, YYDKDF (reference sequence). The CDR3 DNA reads TGTGCCACCAGCAGAGCACGACAGGGGGAGTGGGCCTACGAGCAGTACTTC. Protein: CATSRARQGEWAYEQYF.

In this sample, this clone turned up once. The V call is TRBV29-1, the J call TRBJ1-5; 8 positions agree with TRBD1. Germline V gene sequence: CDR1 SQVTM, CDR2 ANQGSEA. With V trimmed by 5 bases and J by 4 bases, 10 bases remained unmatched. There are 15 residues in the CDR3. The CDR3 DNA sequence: TGCAGCGTTATCCTCCAGGGGGCAGGGAATCAGCCCCAGCATTTT. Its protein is CSVILQGAGNQPQHF.

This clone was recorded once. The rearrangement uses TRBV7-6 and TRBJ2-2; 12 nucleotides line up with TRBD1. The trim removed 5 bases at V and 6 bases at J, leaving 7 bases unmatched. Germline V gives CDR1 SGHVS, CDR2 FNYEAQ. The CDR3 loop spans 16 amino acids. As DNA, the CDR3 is TGTGCCAGCAGCCCACCGGGACAGGGGGCTCCCGGGGAGCTGTTTTTT. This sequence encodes CASSPPGQGAPGELFF.

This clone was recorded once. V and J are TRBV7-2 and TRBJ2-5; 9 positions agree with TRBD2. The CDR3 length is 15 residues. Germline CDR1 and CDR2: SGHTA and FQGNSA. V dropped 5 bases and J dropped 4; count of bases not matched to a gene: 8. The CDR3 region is CASSASGRKRETQYF. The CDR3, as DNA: TGTGCCAGCAGCGCGAGCGGGAGGAAGAGAGAGACCCAGTACTTC.

CDR3 protein: CAISLPGSRHEQYF. The CDR3 nucleotides read TGTGCCATCAGTTTACCCGGGAGTCGCCACGAGCAGTACTTC. The V and J genes are TRBV10-3 and TRBJ2-7, with TRBD2 as a possible D gene (6 bases). CDR3 length: 14 amino acids. Looked up from germline, CDR1 is ENHRY and CDR2 is SYGVKD. Trimming took off 5 bases at V and 5 bases at J, with 16 bases between the two ends.

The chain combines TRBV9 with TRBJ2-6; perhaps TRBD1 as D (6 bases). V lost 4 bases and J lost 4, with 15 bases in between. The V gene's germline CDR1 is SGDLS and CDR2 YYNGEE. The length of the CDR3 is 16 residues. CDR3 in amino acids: CASSYRGGPGANVLTF. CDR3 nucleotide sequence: TGTGCCAGCAGCTATCGAGGGGGACCGGGGGCCAACGTCCTGACTTTC.

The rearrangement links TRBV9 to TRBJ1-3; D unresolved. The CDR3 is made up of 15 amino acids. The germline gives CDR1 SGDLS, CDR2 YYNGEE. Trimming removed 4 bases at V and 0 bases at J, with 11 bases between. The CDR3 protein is CASSPSGDSGNTIYF. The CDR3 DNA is TGTGCCAGCAGCCCGTCCGGGGACTCTGGAAACACCATATATTTT.

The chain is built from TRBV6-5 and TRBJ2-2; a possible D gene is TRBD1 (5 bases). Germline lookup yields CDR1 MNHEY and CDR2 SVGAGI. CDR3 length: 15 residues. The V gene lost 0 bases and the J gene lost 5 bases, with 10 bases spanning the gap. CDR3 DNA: TGTGCCAGCAGTTACTCGATTAAGGGGACCGGGGAGCTGTTTTTT. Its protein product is CASSYSIKGTGELFF.

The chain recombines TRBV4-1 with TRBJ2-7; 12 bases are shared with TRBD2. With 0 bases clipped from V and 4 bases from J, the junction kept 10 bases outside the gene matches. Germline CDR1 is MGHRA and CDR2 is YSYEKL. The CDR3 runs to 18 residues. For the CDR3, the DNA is TGCGCCAGCAGCCAAGATTCCGATCCCGGGACTAGCGGGTACGAGCAGTACTTC. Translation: CASSQDSDPGTSGYEQYF.

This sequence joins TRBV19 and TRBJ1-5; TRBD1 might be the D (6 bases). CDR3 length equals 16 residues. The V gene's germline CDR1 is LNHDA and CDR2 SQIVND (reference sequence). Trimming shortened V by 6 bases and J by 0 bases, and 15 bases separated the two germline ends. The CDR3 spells CASSPTGIYSNQPQHF. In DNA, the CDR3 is TGTGCCAGTAGCCCGACAGGCATCTATAGCAATCAGCCCCAGCATTTT.

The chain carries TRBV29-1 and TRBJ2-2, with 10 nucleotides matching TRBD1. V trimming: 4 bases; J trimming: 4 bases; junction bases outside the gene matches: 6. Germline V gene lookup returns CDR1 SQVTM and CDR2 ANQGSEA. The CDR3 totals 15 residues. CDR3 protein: CSVGGTGESTGELFF. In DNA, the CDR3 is TGCAGCGTTGGGGGGACAGGGGAATCCACCGGGGAGCTGTTTTTT.

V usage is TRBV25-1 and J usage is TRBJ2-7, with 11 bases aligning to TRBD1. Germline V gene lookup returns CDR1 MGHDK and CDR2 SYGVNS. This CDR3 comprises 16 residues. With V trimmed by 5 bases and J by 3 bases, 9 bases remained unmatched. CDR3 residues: CASSLGSGTGGYEQYF. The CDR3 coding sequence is TGTGCCAGCAGTTTAGGAAGCGGGACAGGGGGCTACGAGCAGTACTTC.

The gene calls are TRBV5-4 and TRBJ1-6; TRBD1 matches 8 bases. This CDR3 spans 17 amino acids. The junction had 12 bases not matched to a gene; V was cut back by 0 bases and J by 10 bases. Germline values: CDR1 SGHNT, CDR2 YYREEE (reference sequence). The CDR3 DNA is TGTGCCAGCAGCTTGGGGACACCGGGACAGGTGTTATCACCCCTCCACTTT. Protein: CASSLGTPGQVLSPLHF.

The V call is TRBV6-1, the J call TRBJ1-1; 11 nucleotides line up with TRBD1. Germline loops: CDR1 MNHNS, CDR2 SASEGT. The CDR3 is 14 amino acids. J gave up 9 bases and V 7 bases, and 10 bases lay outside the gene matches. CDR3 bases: TGTGCCAGCAAAGAAGGACAGGGGGCGTTTAAAGCTTTCTTT. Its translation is CASKEGQGAFKAFF.

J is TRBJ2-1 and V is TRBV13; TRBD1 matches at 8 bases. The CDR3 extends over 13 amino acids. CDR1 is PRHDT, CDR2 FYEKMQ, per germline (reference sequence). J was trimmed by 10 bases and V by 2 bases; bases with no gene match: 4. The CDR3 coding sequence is TGTGCCAGCAGCTTACAGGGGGCGGGGGAGCAGTTCTTC. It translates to CASSLQGAGEQFF.

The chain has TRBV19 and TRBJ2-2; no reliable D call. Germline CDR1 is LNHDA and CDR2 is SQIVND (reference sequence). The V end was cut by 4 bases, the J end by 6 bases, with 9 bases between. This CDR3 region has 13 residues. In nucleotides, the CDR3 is TGTGCCAGTAGTACCTTAGACTCCGGGGAGCTGTTTTTT. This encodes CASSTLDSGELFF.

For the CDR3, the DNA is TGTGTCTCGACCCGGGACAGGGTTGAAAAACTGTTTTTT. As protein: CVSTRDRVEKLFF. The rearrangement joins TRBV30 to TRBJ1-4, with 9 bases fitting TRBD1. CDR1 is GTSNPN, CDR2 SVGIG, per germline (reference sequence). The length of the CDR3 is 13 residues.

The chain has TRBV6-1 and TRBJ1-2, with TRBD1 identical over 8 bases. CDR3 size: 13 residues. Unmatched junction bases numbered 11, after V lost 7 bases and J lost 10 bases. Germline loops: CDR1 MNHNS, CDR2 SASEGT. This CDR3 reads CASTLRDRFDYTF. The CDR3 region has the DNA TGTGCCAGCACCTTAAGGGACAGGTTTGACTACACCTTC.

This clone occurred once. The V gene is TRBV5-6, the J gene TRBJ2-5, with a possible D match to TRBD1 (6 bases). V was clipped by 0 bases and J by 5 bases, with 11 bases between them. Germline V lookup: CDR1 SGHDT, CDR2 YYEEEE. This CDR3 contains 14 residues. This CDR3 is CASSLGDTPETQYF. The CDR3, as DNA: TGTGCCAGCAGCTTGGGGGACACCCCTGAGACCCAGTACTTC.

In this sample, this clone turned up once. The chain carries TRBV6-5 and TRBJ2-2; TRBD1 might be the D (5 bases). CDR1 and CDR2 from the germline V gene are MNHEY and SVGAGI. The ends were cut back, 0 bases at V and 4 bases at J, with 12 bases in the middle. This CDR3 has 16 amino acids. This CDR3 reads CASSYSLPRVTGELFF. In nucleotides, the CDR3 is TGTGCCAGCAGTTACTCGTTACCCAGGGTCACCGGGGAGCTGTTTTTT.

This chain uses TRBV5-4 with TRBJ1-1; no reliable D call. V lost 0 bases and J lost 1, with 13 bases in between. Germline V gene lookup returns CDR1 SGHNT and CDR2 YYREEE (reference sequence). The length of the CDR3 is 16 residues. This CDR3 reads CASSLAGWEQNTEAFF. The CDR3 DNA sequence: TGTGCCAGCAGCTTGGCCGGGTGGGAGCAGAACACTGAAGCTTTCTTT.

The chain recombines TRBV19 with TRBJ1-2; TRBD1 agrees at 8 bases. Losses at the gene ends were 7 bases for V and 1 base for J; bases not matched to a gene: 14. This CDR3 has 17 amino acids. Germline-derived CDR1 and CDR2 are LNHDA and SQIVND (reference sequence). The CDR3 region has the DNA TGTGCCAGTACCCCTGGGTTTCGGGACAGGATTAACTATGGCTACACCTTC. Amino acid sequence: CASTPGFRDRINYGYTF.

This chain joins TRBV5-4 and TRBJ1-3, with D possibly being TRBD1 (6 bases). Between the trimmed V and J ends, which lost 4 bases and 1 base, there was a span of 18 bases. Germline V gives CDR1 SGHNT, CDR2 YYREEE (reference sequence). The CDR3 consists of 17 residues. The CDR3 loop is CASSDARGGPSGNTIYF. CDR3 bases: TGTGCCAGCAGCGATGCAAGGGGGGGACCTTCTGGAAACACCATATATTTT.